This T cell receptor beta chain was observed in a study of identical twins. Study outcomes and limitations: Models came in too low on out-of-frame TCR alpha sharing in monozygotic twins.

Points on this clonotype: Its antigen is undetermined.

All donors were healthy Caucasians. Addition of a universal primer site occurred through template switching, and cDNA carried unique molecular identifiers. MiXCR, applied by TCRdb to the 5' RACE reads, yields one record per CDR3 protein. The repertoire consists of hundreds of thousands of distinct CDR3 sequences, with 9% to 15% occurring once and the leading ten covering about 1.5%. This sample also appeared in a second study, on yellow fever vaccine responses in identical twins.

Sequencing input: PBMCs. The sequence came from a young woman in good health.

CDR3 amino acids: CASRPDIASNEKLFF. The CDR3 DNA reads as TGTGCCAGCAGACCCGACATAGCCTCTAATGAAAAACTGTTTTTT. The chain links TRBV2 to TRBJ1-4; D gene ambiguous. Trimming left V 6 bases short and J 3 bases short, with 14 bases between. The CDR3 extends over 15 amino acids. Germline loops: CDR1 SNHLY, CDR2 FYNNEI.